This T cell receptor beta chain appears in the sequencing data of a study of cytomegalovirus exposure and HLA in healthy donors. The CDR3 is made up of 15 amino acids. Looked up from germline, CDR1 is MNHNY and CDR2 is SVGAGI (reference sequence). Between the trimmed V and J ends, which lost 7 bases and 3 bases, there was a span of 19 bases. Concerning this clone itself: Its antigen is still unknown.

It was with 60 Vbeta and 13 Jbeta primers that the PCR ran. Clones were sequenced by immunoSEQ multiplex PCR, and TCRdb holds only the in-frame ones, with some missing. The profile shows fewer than 250,000 clones, about 83% of them singletons. Overall study findings and caveats: A later analysis linked some 17,000 TCR beta sequences to HLA alleles at 0.05 false discovery rate. Within an earlier analysis, most TCR beta V segments proved productive either about 90% or about 30% of the time. Later on, analysis showed that most CMV-associated TCR beta chains appeared to be HLA-restricted.

Material for sequencing was PBMCs. The chain uses TRBV6-6 and TRBJ2-7, with D perhaps matching TRBD1 (6 bases). This sequence originates from a woman in her forties or fifties in good health and CMV-seropositive. CDR3 DNA sequence: TGTGCCAGCACTCCTCGGGCAGGGGTAGGCTACGAGCAGTACTTC. It is translated as CASTPRAGVGYEQYF.